Listed below are T cell receptor beta chains from one sample, sequenced in a study of T cell clonotyping in hematopoietic cell transplantation. Method: immunoSEQ multiplex PCR; TCRdb's copy keeps in-frame clones and lacks some. The sample lists around 12,000 clones, under 75% seen once, with roughly 14% in the top ten. Material: peripheral blood mononuclear cells, obtained 180 days after allogeneic stem cell transplant. These receptors all come from a male patient between 55 and 70 years old who had an allogeneic stem cell transplant from an unrelated donor, so the T cells may come from the graft donor. Some clones in this sample may be carry-over from other donors' samples. Both conserved end residues are part of each CDR3. The order of the fields is D gene, clone size, V gene, J gene, CDR3 DNA, CDR3 protein. The D gene is left open where the match is weak. Only some rows state a clone size, as once, few, many or a class for expanded clones.

D gene: NA; clone size: NA; V gene: TRBV30; J gene: TRBJ1-3; CDR3 DNA: TGTGCCTGGAGTGTAACCGGGGAAAGAAACACCATATATTTT; CDR3 protein: CAWSVTGERNTIYF
D gene: NA; clone size: NA; V gene: TRBV14; J gene: TRBJ2-7; CDR3 DNA: TGTGCCAGCAGCCAAGATCGGGGCGGACGGAGCTCCTACGAGCAGTACTTC; CDR3 protein: CASSQDRGGRSSYEQYF
D gene: NA; clone size: once; V gene: TRBV30; J gene: TRBJ2-3; CDR3 DNA: TGTGCCTGGAGTGTTCAAGTTAGTGCGCAGTATTTT; CDR3 protein: CAWSVQVSAQYF
D gene: NA; clone size: NA; V gene: TRBV27; J gene: TRBJ2-7; CDR3 DNA: TGTGCCAGCAGTTTATTTGCGGTTCGGGACATCTCCTACGAGCAGTACTTC; CDR3 protein: CASSLFAVRDISYEQYF
D gene: TRBD2; clone size: NA; V gene: TRBV30; J gene: TRBJ2-3; CDR3 DNA: TGTGCCTGGAATAGCGGGAGCACAGATACGCAGTATTTT; CDR3 protein: CAWNSGSTDTQYF
D gene: TRBD1; clone size: NA; V gene: TRBV2; J gene: TRBJ2-5; CDR3 DNA: TGTGCCAGCGCGAGGGACAGGGGAGGGAAGACCCAGTACTTC; CDR3 protein: CASARDRGGKTQYF
D gene: TRBD1; clone size: NA; V gene: TRBV25-1; J gene: TRBJ2-5; CDR3 DNA: TGTGCCAGCAGTGTTGGGACGGACAGGAGGGAGACCCAGTACTTC; CDR3 protein: CASSVGTDRRETQYF
D gene: NA; clone size: NA; V gene: TRBV6-5; J gene: TRBJ2-5; CDR3 DNA: TGTGCCAGCAGCCGTAACGGAGAAGAGACCCAGTACTTC; CDR3 protein: CASSRNGEETQYF
D gene: TRBD2; clone size: NA; V gene: TRBV5-6; J gene: TRBJ2-7; CDR3 DNA: TGTGCCAGCAGCTCTACGAGACTAGCGGGAGCTAGTGAGCAGTACTTC; CDR3 protein: CASSSTRLAGASEQYF
D gene: NA; clone size: once; V gene: TRBV9; J gene: TRBJ1-3; CDR3 DNA: TGTGCCAGCAGCGTAGGTGGGACGGTTGAATCTGGAAACACCATATATTTT; CDR3 protein: CASSVGGTVESGNTIYF